What follows are 9 T cell receptor beta chains derived from one specimen sequenced in a study of blood T cells in healthy people across ages. Sample-barcoded 5' priming and a J-beta primer mix drove a second PCR of roughly 6 to 12 cycles. Via MiXCR, TCRdb re-called the 5' RACE reads, giving one row per CDR3 protein. Counted here are some 1.5 million distinct CDR3 sequences, about 30% occurring once; the ten biggest clones make up roughly 8%. Sample: blood. Receptors originate from a woman aged 25 to 39 in good health.

This clonotype was recorded a few times. This sequence joins TRBV9 and TRBJ2-3; D remains unclear. V was clipped by 0 bases and J by 0 bases, with 11 bases between them. Germline CDR1 SGDLS, CDR2 YYNGEE. The length of the CDR3 is 16 residues. CDR3 bases: TGTGCCAGCAGCGTAGGAGGAGCCTCTAGCACAGATACGCAGTATTTT. This gives the protein CASSVGGASSTDTQYF.

This rearrangement joins TRBV7-2 to TRBJ1-2, with a weak D call TRBD1 (6 bases). This CDR3 has 16 amino acids. Germline CDR1 and CDR2: SGHTA and FQGNSA. V was shortened by 5 bases and J by 6 bases, with 22 bases between the two germline ends. The CDR3 coding sequence is TGTGCCAGCAGCCCCCAGGGGACGGGGAAACGCGATGGCTACACCTTC. This codes for CASSPQGTGKRDGYTF. Full variable domain (rest looked up from reference TRBV7-2 and TRBJ1-2): GAGVSQSPSNKVTEKGKDVELRCDPISGHTALYWYRQSLGQGLEFLIYFQGNSAPDKSGLPSDRFSAERTGGSVSTLTIQRTQQEDSAVYLCASSPQGTGKRDGYTFGSGTRLTVV.

The V and J genes are TRBV12-3 or TRBV12-4 and TRBJ2-2, with 11 bases that match TRBD2. There are 16 residues in the CDR3. Unmatched junction bases numbered 10, after V lost 7 bases and J lost 6 bases. The CDR3 DNA is TGTGCCAGCACCCTGAGACTAGCGGGAAGTTCCGGGGAGCTGTTTTTT. The encoded protein is CASTLRLAGSSGELFF.

This clonotype was seen more than once but under ten times. J is TRBJ2-5 and V is TRBV20-1; possibly TRBD1 for D (5 bases). This CDR3 spans 16 amino acids. Trimming shortened V by 0 bases and J by 5 bases, and 19 bases separated the two germline ends. CDR1 and CDR2 from the germline V gene are DFQATT and SNEGSKA (reference sequence). CDR3 protein: CSARENVRQREETQYF. Here the CDR3 DNA reads TGCAGTGCTAGAGAAAACGTCAGACAGAGAGAGGAGACCCAGTACTTC.

This rearrangement joins TRBV9 to TRBJ2-1; TRBD2 agrees at 10 bases. Germline assignment: CDR1 SGDLS and CDR2 YYNGEE. V was clipped by 3 bases and J by 5 bases; unmatched bases: 5. The CDR3 contains 15 residues. As DNA, the CDR3 is TGTGCCAGCAGCGATAGCGGGGGGTACCACAATGAGCAGTTCTTC. This translates into CASSDSGGYHNEQFF.

This chain links TRBV6-1 with TRBJ1-1, with D possibly TRBD1 on 5 matching bases. The V and J ends lost 8 bases and 1 base respectively, with 14 bases between them. The CDR3 is made up of 14 amino acids. The germline V gene has CDR1 MNHNS and CDR2 SASEGT. The CDR3 bases are TGTGCCAGCGCTGAAAAGGGGCGGAACACTGAAGCTTTCTTT. Its translation: CASAEKGRNTEAFF.

In the case of this clonotype: An end of the junction differs from the germline gene, which may be a read error. The rearrangement joins TRBV12-3 or TRBV12-4 to TRBJ1-2; D is possibly TRBD1 (5 bases). This CDR3 comprises 15 residues. CDR3: CAGSLMQGGSYGYTF. For the CDR3, the DNA is TGTGCCGGCAGTTTAATGCAGGGAGGGAGCTATGGCTACACCTTC.

The gene calls are TRBV24-1 and TRBJ2-3; possibly TRBD2 for D (5 bases). Deletions cut 5 bases from V and 6 bases from J, with 14 bases between. The V gene's germline CDR1 is KGHDR and CDR2 SFDVKD. The CDR3 sequence is 14 residues long. This CDR3 is CATSGPGSSDTQYF. In DNA form, the CDR3 reads TGTGCCACCAGTGGTCCGGGGTCCAGCGATACGCAGTATTTT.

This chain joins TRBV15 and TRBJ2-7; the D is unclear. V was cut by 0 bases and J by 0 bases, with 6 bases left in between. CDR1 and CDR2 from the germline V gene are LNHNV and YYDKDF (reference sequence). This CDR3 contains 14 residues. CDR3 sequence: CATSRDTISYEQYF. CDR3 coding DNA: TGTGCCACCAGCAGAGATACTATCTCCTACGAGCAGTACTTC. The complete variable domain, with remaining parts taken from reference TRBV15 and TRBJ2-7, reads DAMVIQNPRYQVTQFGKPVTLSCSQTLNHNVMYWYQQKSSQAPKLLFHYYDKDFNNEADTPDNFQSRRPNTSFCFLDIRSPGLGDTAMYLCATSRDTISYEQYFGPGTRLTVT.